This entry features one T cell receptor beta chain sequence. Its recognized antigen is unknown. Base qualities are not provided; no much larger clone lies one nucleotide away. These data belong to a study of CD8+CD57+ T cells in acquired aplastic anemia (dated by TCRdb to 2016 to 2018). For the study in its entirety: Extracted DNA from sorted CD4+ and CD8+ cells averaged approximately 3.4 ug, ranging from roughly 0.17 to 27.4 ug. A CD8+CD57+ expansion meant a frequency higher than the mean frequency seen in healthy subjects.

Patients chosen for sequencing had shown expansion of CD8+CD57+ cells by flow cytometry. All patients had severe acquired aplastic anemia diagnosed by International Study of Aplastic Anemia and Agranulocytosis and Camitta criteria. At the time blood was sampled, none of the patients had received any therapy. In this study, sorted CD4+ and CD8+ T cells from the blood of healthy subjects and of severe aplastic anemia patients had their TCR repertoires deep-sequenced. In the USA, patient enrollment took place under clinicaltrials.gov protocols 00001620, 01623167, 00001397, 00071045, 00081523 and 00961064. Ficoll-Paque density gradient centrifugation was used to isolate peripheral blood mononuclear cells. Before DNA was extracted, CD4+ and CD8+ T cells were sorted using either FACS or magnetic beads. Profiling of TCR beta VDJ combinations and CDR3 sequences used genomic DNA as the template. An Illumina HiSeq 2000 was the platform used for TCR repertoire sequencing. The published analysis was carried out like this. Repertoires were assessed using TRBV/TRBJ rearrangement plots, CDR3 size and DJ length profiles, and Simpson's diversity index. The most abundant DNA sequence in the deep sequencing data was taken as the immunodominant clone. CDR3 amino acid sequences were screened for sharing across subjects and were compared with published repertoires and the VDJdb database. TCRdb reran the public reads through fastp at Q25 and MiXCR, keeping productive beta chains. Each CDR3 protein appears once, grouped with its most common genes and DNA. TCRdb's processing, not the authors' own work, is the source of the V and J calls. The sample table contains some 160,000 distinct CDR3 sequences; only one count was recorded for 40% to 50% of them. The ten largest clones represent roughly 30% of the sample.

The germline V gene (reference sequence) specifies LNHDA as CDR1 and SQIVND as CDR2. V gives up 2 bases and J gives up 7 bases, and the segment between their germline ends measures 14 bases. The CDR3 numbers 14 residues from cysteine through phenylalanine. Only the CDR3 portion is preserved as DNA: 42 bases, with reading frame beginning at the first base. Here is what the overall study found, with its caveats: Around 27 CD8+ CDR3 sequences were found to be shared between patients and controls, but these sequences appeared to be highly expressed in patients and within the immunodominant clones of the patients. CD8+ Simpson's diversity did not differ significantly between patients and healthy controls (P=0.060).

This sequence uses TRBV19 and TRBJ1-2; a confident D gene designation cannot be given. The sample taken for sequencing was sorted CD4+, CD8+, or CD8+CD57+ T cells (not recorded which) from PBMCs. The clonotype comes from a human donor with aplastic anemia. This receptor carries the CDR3 CASSISDRTIGYTF. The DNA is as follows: TGTGCCAGTAGTATATCCGATAGAACTATTGGCTACACCTTC.